This T cell receptor (beta chain) was captured in a study of T-cell memory formation after mild COVID-19. Findings and caveats of the study: Contracting clones from day 15 to 85 showed balanced CD4/CD8; later expanders favored CD4+.

Germline V gives CDR1 SQVTM, CDR2 ANQGSEA. V lost 7 bases to trimming and J lost 0 bases, with 10 bases between them. This CDR3 has 14 amino acids. There are a few counts of this clonotype. Its antigen is currently unknown. 5'RACE primed at constant segments yielded TCR alpha and TCR beta cDNA libraries bearing sample barcodes and UMIs. TCRdb fed the 5' RACE reads into MiXCR, producing one record per CDR3 protein. The repertoire consists of 300,000 to 400,000 distinct CDR3 sequences, with 15% occurring once and the leading ten covering 20% to 25%. The V call is TRBV29-1, the J call TRBJ2-6; D may correspond to TRBD1 or TRBD2 (5 bases each). What was sequenced was PBMCs or a T cell subset sorted from them (not recorded which). The source is a man aged 18 to 29 who had mild COVID-19 (a few samples of this study predate the infection). Cell type and time point are not known. DNA of the CDR3: TGCAGCGCCTATGGGGGCTCTGGGGCCAACGTCCTGACTTTC. It specifies CSAYGGSGANVLTF. The full variable domain, in which reference TRBV29-1 and TRBJ2-6 provide the parts outside the CDR3, is SAVISQKPSRDICQRGTSLTIQCQVDSQVTMMFWYRQQPGQSLTLIATANQGSEATYESGFVIDKFPISRPNLTFSTLTVSNMSPEDSSIYLCSAYGGSGANVLTFGAGSRLTVL.